This T cell receptor beta chain is from a study of identical twins (dated by TCRdb to about 2016). Regarding the complete study: The study deep-sequenced TCR alpha and beta repertoires from monozygotic twins, unrelated adults of various ages and cord blood to test whether fetal clonotypes persist. Replicate twin experiments were performed at different times using different library preparation protocols to rule out contamination. Study-level results and caveats: Abundant cord blood beta clonotypes carried fewer insertions; young adult naive repertoires showed a weaker similar trend, while memory repertoires showed none. Out-of-frame TCR alpha sharing in monozygotic twins was systematically underestimated by recombination models, whereas sharing between unrelated individuals was in agreement with the recombination models. Conclusions relied on cross-sectional statistical analysis, since the same donors could not be followed over many years. Invariant T cells such as MAIT and iNKT could partly confound zero-insertion analyses, though diverse VJ usage argued against this for most clonotypes. The excess sharing between twins in beta out-of-frame sequences was weaker because fewer shared sequences reduced the signal-to-noise ratio. Out-of-frame TCR alpha sequences shared between twins showed an excess of low generation-probability sequences compared with coincidental sharing between unrelated individuals.

All donors were healthy Caucasians. The twin cohort consisted of three pairs of female monozygotic twins, all aged roughly 18 to 30 years. RNA for TCR libraries was isolated from peripheral blood mononuclear cells. CDR1 and CDR2 are drawn from the germline V gene: MNHEY, SVGEGT. Spanning cysteine to phenylalanine, the CDR3 consists of 19 amino acids. Here the CDR3 DNA is all that survives: 57 bases in frame from base 1. V is trimmed back by 4 bases and J by 3 bases, and the junction contains 7 bases that no gene match accounts for. This clonotype appeared a few times. The antigen this receptor binds is unknown. No qualities accompany the bases; no much larger clone lies one base away. The library was made by 5' RACE. Sequencing took place on an Illumina HiSeq 2000. A universal primer binding site was added through template switching, and the final cDNA carried a unique molecular identifier so that TCR cDNA molecules could be counted accurately. Specific primers in the conserved constant-segment region were used to synthesize first-strand cDNA for TCR alpha and beta chains. To control for contamination, each cDNA library was double barcoded with a SMART-Mk sample barcode plus Illumina barcodes. Two successive PCR steps introduced TruSeq adapter sequences along with Illumina sample barcodes. The Illumina HiSeq platform was used with custom primers to sequence TCR alpha and beta cDNA libraries. As for how the authors treated the data: MiGEC was used to process raw reads and extract unique molecular identifiers, and MiXCR was used to find CDR3 positions. Recombination models were inferred per individual with the repgenHMM and IGoR tools using an EM algorithm. The analysis of shared clonotypes was done with the tcR package in R, with sharing normalized by the product of cloneset sizes. Out-of-frame nonproductive sequences were analyzed to study raw recombination free of thymic and clonal selection effects. TCRdb handled the public reads itself, with Q25 trimming in fastp and clone calling in MiXCR, and kept productive beta chains. A single entry per CDR3 protein holds the most common genes and DNA from its merged rows. What appears here as the V and J calls and clone size reflects TCRdb's work, not the paper's. In all, the sample holds around 690,000 distinct CDR3 sequences, and 21% of those were seen once. The top ten clonotypes cover 4% to 4.5% of the sample.

A further study also used this sample, focusing on T cells expressing NK-cell markers. The second paper states: Three sorted T-cell subsets (CD3+CD56+NKG2C+, CD3+CD56+NKG2C- and CD3+CD56-NKG2C+) from about 8 donors had their TCR beta-chain repertoires profiled. Seven of the eight sequenced donors were HCMV-seropositive and one was HCMV-seronegative. To restrict sorting to alphabetaTCR-expressing T cells, an anti-gammadeltaTCR antibody was added in several experiments. In six donors, the dominant CD3+CD56+NKG2C+ clonotypes were among the top 10 CD8+ clonotypes and accounted for roughly 1.0-8% of CD8+ T cells. Those dominant clonotypes were again the most abundant among CD3+CD56-NKG2C+ cells in a handful of donors, at roughly 28.3-60.1%. Whether the expanded NKG2C-expressing T cell clones were specific for HCMV antigens remained unclear. The study sequenced eight donors, all healthy volunteers chosen at random: three men and five women. A commercial ELISA kit detecting HCMV-specific IgG in serum was used to determine HCMV serostatus. For a handful of donors, bulk peripheral blood T-cell repertoires were also sequenced from unsorted PBMC. MIGEC handled demultiplexing of the reads and grouping by UMI, while MiTCR was used to assemble and quantify clonotypes. Only TCR cDNA sequences supported by at least two reads were kept to exclude erroneous sequences. The tcR package was used for downstream repertoire analysis, with clonotypes matched between fractions based on CDR3 nucleotide sequence plus V segment. VDJmatch was used to annotate antigen specificity against VDJdb, with one amino acid substitution in CDR3 allowed.

The clonotype originates from a woman aged 18-29 years in good health. The rearrangement combines TRBV6-2 or TRBV6-3 with TRBJ2-6, and TRBD2 matches 15 of the central bases. The sequenced material came from PBMCs. The sequenced DNA is TGTGCCAGCAGTTCATGGACTAGCGGGGGGGCGAGTGGGGCCAACGTCCTGACTTTC. This encodes CASSSWTSGGASGANVLTF.